This record covers a single T cell receptor (beta chain). What it binds is unknown. These data belong to a study of cytomegalovirus exposure and HLA in healthy donors. Findings and caveats of the study: Reportedly, HLA-A and HLA-B alleles of most subjects were accurately predicted from TCR beta.

With 60 Vbeta and 13 Jbeta primers, the PCR was carried out. The method was immunoSEQ multiplex PCR; TCRdb's version includes in-frame clones alone and lacks a portion of them. This specimen shows around 78,000 clones; the ten leading clones hold 3% to 4%. Trimming took 0 bases from V and 0 from J; bases not matched to a gene: 5. Germline CDR1 is ENHRY and CDR2 is SYGVKD. The CDR3 consists of 19 residues. The sequence was obtained from a man younger than 35 in good health and CMV-seropositive. V and J are TRBV10-3 and TRBJ2-1; 13 nucleotides match TRBD2. The sample taken for sequencing was PBMCs. Here the CDR3 DNA reads TGTGCCATCAGTGAGTCGACTAGCGGGAGGTTTTCCTCCTACAATGAGCAGTTCTTC. Translation gives CAISESTSGRFSSYNEQFF.